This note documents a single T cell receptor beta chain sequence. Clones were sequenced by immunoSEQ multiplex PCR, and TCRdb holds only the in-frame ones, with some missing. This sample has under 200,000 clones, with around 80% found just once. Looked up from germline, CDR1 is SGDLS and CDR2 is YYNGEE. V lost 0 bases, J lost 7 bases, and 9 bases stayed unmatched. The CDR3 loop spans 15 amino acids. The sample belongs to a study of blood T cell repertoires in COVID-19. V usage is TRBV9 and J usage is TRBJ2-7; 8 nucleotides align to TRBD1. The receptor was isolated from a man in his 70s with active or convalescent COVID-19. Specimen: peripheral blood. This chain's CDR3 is CASSVEGRGQTEQYF. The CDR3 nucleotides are TGTGCCAGCAGCGTAGAGGGCAGGGGGCAAACGGAGCAGTACTTC.